This TCR beta chain was found in a study of shared clonotypes between healthy human individuals. Genomic DNA belonging to each subset was distributed in equal measure over several immunoSEQ plates. Authors' methods: Filtering differed because ImmunoSEQ produced junction-only sequences that carried no quality scores. Assay: immunoSEQ multiplex PCR; the TCRdb copy retains only in-frame clones and omits some. V, J and clone size are taken as reported in that table, and D and trimming were inferred from the DNA itself. This sample carries under 2,000,000 clones, roughly 94% of them seen once, and the ten largest clones take 1.2%. The study, taken as a whole, reports: Relative to memory subsets, naive subsets generally showed larger estimated richness.

A remark on this clone: Its antigen is unknown.

This CDR3 is 14 amino acids long. V gave up 5 bases and J gave up 7 bases, with 18 bases separating them. The germline V gene encodes CDR1 MNHEY and CDR2 SMNVEV (reference sequence). Naive-designated CD8 cells lacked CD45RO, were positively enriched for CCR7, and omitted terminally differentiated effector memory CD45RA+ cells. The clonotype comes from a man aged 18-30 years in good health. The sequencing input was naive CD8+ T cells sorted from blood. The chain combines TRBV27 with TRBJ2-7; D might be TRBD1 (6 bases). In DNA form, the CDR3 reads TGTGCCAGCAGTCCCTCGGGCAGGGGAAAAGAGCAGTACTTC. Encoded protein: CASSPSGRGKEQYF.